This is a list of T cell receptor beta chains from one sample in a study of T cell changes during pregnancy in multiple sclerosis. Assay: immunoSEQ multiplex PCR; the TCRdb copy retains only in-frame clones and omits some. The sample has roughly 38,000 clones; about 90% are singletons. The specimen was CD4+ T cells from peripheral blood mononuclear cells, collected before pregnancy. Source of these receptors: a female donor with multiple sclerosis, enrolled in a pregnancy study. Both conserved end residues are part of each CDR3.

v_gene	j_gene	CDR3aa
TRBV2	TRBJ2-3	CASRQSGGTDTQYF
TRBV19	TRBJ1-5	CASSRAGQGHQPQHF
TRBV7-9	TRBJ1-2	CASSLTANYGYTF
TRBV10-2	TRBJ1-1	CASSDLSVRDRRNTEAFF
TRBV11-2	TRBJ2-7	CASSLAGGPSYEQYF
TRBV7-2	TRBJ1-1	CASSLVANTEAFF
TRBV28	TRBJ2-2	CASSLGGGPGRTGELFF
TRBV14	TRBJ2-1	CASSYYNEQFF
TRBV18	TRBJ1-5	CASSPFPGQTHNQPQHF
TRBV11-3	TRBJ2-5	CASSFSAGATETQYF
TRBV6-4	TRBJ2-3	CASSQGLARSTDTQYF
TRBV2	TRBJ2-1	CASSLLGGNEQFF
TRBV23-1	TRBJ2-7	CASRGNGQNSYEQYF
TRBV7-9	TRBJ2-7	CASSLVLTGVEEQYF
TRBV7-9	TRBJ2-1	CASSLTSGRASRFF
TRBV30	TRBJ2-1	CAWSLSGIYNEQFF
TRBV5-4	TRBJ1-2	CASSDRGQGATNYGYTF
TRBV27	TRBJ2-7	CASGRWGTSNEQYF
TRBV6-1	TRBJ1-2	CASSGVPGQTNYGYTF
TRBV4-1	TRBJ1-4	CASSASGGTATNEKLFF
TRBV7-3	TRBJ2-2	CASSSPLAGQAGELFF
TRBV28	TRBJ1-2	CASTPRVSDGYTF
TRBV19	TRBJ1-1	CASSMGQGDAEAFF
TRBV27	TRBJ2-2	CASSLVARSTGELFF
TRBV10-1	TRBJ2-7	CASSEGQGYEQYF
TRBV7-9	TRBJ1-1	CASSLGPGGLNTEAFF
TRBV13	TRBJ1-3	CASSEIQGGNTIYF
TRBV27	TRBJ2-1	CASSLKSREGRRNEQFF
TRBV7-9	TRBJ2-7	CASTHGGSYEQYF
TRBV19	TRBJ2-3	CASSVVLSTDTQYF
TRBV5-1	TRBJ2-3	CASSIGQGTDTQYF
TRBV11-3	TRBJ2-3	CASSLSSGSVDTQYF
TRBV7-9	TRBJ2-7	CASSARNINEQYF
TRBV4-1	TRBJ1-5	CASSQVRGNNQPQHF
TRBV2	TRBJ2-1	CASSRQGRNEQFF
TRBV29-1	TRBJ1-2	CSVGKGDGYTF
TRBV2	TRBJ2-7	CASGGSGRYEQYF
TRBV5-4	TRBJ2-2	CASSLGLAGATNTGELFF
TRBV5-4	TRBJ2-3	CASSFRGPRGADTQYF